This T cell receptor beta chain was captured by sequencing in a study of T cell responses to AZD1222 COVID-19 vaccine. Profiled with immunoSEQ multiplex PCR; TCRdb holds only in-frame clones, not every one. The repertoire includes around 72,000 clones, 80% to 90% of them detected once, and around 5% sits in the top ten. This CDR3 has 14 amino acids. V was trimmed by 3 bases and J by 0 bases, leaving 5 bases between them. From germline, CDR1 is SNHLY and CDR2 FYNNEI. The chain carries TRBV2 and TRBJ1-4, with D unclear. This specimen consisted of peripheral blood, obtained on day 0 of AZD1222 vaccination. The receptor was derived from an adult in good health. The CDR3 DNA sequence: TGTGCCAGCAGTGACACTACAACTAATGAAAAACTGTTTTTT. Encoded protein: CASSDTTTNEKLFF.